The source of this T cell receptor beta chain is a study of blood T cell repertoires in COVID-19. As processed by the authors: Nucleated cell counts were estimated from reference gene primer amplification. Libraries were prepared by immunoSEQ multiplex PCR; TCRdb keeps only in-frame clonotypes and omits some of them. V, J and clone size are those of that table, while D and trimming were read from the DNA. The data contain tens of thousands of clones, roughly 86% of them singletons. This CDR3 region has 13 residues. J lost 4 bases, V lost 8 bases, and 5 bases had no gene match. Germline V lookup: CDR1 MNHEY, CDR2 SVGAGI.

The receptor was isolated from an elderly woman with acute or convalescent COVID-19. What was sequenced was peripheral blood. The chain uses TRBV6-5 and TRBJ2-7; TRBD1 matches at 10 bases. CDR3: CASRWTGGYEQYF. CDR3 bases: TGTGCCAGCCGCTGGACAGGGGGATACGAGCAGTACTTC.